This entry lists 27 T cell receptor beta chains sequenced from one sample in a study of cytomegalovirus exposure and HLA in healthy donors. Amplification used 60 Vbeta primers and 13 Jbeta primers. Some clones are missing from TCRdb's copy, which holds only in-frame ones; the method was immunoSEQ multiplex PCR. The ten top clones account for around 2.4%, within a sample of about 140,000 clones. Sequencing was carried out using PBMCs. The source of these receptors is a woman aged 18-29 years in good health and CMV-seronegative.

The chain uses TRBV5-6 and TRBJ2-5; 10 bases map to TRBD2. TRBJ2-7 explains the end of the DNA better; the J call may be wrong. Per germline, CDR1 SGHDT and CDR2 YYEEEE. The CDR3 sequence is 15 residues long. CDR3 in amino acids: CASSLAASGSHEQYF. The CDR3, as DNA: TGTGCCAGCAGCTTGGCGGCTAGCGGGAGCCACGAGCAGTACTTC.

The CDR3 loop reads CAWMGAVGLAGDQRLVNTQYF. CDR3 nucleotide sequence: TGTGCCTGGATGGGAGCCGTGGGACTAGCGGGAGACCAACGTCTCGTAAATACGCAGTATTTT. The chain uses TRBV30 and TRBJ2-3, with TRBD2 matching 14 bases. This CDR3 region has 21 residues. Germline V CDR1 and CDR2: GTSNPN, SVGIG (reference sequence). J lost 7 bases, V lost 4 bases, and 25 bases had no gene match.

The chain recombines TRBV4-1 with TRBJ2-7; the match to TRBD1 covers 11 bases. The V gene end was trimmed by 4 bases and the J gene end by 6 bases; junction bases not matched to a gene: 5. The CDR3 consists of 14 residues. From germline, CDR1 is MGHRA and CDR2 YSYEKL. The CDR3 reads CASSRGQGAGEQYV. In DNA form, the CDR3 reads TGCGCCAGCAGCCGAGGACAGGGGGCGGGCGAGCAGTACGTC.

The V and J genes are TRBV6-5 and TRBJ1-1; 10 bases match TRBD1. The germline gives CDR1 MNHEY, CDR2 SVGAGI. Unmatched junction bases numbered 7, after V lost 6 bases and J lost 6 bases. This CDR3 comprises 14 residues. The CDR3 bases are TGTGCCAGCAGGCAGACAGGGGGCCTCGCTGAAGCTTTCTTT. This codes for CASRQTGGLAEAFF.

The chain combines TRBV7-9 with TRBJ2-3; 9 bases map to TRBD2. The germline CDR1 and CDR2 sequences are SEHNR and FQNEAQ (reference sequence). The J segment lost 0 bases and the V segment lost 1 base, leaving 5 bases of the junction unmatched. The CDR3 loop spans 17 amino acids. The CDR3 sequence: CASSLDLAGTSTDTQYF. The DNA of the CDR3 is TGTGCCAGCAGCTTAGACCTAGCGGGGACTAGCACAGATACGCAGTATTTT.

The CDR3 sequence is CASSYAVHLIGEAFF. CDR3 nucleotides: TGTGCCAGCAGTTACGCAGTCCACCTAATAGGAGAGGCTTTCTTT. V and J are TRBV6-5 and TRBJ1-1; the D is unclear. V lost 2 bases and J lost 11, with 21 bases in between. The CDR3 sequence is 15 residues long. Looked up from germline, CDR1 is MNHEY and CDR2 is SVGAGI.

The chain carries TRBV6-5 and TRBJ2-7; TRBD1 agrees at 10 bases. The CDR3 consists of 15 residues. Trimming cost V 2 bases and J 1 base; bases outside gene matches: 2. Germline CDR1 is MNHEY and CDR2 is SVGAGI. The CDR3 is CASSYGTGESYEQYV. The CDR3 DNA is TGTGCCAGCAGTTACGGGACAGGGGAATCCTACGAGCAGTACGTC.

The CDR3, as DNA: TGCGCCAGCAGCTTTATGGCGGGAGGGAGCTATGAGCAGTTCTTC. Amino acid sequence: CASSFMAGGSYEQFF. The chain links TRBV5-1 to TRBJ2-1; the match to TRBD2 covers 9 bases. V lost 2 bases and J lost 8; bases outside the gene matches: 8. Germline lookup yields CDR1 SGHRS and CDR2 YFSETQ. This CDR3 is 15 amino acids long.

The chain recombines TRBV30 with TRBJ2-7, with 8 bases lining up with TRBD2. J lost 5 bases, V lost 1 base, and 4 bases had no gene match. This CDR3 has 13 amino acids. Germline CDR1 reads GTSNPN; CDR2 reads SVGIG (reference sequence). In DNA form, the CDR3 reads TGTGCCTGGAGTGCCGGACTAGCTGACGAGCAGTACGTC. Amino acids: CAWSAGLADEQYV.

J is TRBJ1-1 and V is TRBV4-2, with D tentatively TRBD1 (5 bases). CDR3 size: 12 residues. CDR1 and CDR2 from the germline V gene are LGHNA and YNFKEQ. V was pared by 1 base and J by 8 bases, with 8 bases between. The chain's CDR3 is CASSQAGQEAFF. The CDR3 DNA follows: TGTGCCAGCAGCCAAGCAGGGCAGGAAGCTTTCTTT.

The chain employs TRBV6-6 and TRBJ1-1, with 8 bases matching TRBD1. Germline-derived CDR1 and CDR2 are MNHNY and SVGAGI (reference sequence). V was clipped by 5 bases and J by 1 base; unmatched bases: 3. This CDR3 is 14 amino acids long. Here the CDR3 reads CASSKDRANTEAFF. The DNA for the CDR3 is TGTGCCAGCAGTAAGGACAGGGCGAACACTGAAGCTTTCTTT.

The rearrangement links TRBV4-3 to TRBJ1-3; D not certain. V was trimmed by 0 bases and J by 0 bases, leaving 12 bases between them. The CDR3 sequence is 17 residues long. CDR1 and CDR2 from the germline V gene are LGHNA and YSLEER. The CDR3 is CASSQDLGGSSGNTIYF. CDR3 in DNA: TGCGCCAGCAGCCAAGATCTTGGAGGGAGCTCTGGAAACACCATATATTTT.

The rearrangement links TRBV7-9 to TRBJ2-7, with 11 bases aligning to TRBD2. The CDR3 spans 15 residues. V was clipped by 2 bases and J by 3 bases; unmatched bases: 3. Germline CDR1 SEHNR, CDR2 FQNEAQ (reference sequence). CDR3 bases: TGTGCCAGCAGCTTACGAACTAGCGGGAGCTACGAGCAGTACTTC. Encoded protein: CASSLRTSGSYEQYF.

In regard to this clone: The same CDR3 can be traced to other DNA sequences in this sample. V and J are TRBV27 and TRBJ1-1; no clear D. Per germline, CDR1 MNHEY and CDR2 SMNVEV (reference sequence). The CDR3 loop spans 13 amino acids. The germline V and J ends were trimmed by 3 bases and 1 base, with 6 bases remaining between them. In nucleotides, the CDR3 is TGTGCCAGCAGTTTCGGCGGGAACACTGAAGCTTTCTTT. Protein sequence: CASSFGGNTEAFF.

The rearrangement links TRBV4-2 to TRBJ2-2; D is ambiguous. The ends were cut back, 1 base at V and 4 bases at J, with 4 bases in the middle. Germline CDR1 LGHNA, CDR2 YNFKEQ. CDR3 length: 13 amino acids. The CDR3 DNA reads TGTGCCAGCAGCCAAGTCAGCACCGGGGAGCTGTTTTTT. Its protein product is CASSQVSTGELFF.

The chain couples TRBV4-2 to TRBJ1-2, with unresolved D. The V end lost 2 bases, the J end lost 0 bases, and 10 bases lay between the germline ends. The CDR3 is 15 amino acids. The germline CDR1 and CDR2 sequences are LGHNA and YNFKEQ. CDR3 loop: CASSQNTRTNYGYTF. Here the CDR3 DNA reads TGTGCCAGCAGCCAAAACACCCGAACTAACTATGGCTACACCTTC.

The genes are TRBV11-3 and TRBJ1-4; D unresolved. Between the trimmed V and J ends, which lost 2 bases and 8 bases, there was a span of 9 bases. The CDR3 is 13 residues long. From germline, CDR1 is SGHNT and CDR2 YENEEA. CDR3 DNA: TGTGCCAGCAGCTTACACAGCACGGAAAAACTGTTTTTT. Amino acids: CASSLHSTEKLFF.

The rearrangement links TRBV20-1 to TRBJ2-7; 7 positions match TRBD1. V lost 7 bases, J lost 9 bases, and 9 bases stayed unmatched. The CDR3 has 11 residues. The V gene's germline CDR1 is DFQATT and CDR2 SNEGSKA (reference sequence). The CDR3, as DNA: TGCAGTGTCGGACAGGCAAGCGGGCAGTACTTC. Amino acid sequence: CSVGQASGQYF.

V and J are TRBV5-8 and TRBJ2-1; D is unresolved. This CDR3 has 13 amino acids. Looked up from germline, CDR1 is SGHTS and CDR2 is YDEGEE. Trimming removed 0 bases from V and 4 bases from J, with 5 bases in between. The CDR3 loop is CASSLVGYNEQFF. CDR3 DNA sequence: TGTGCCAGCAGCTTGGTCGGTTACAATGAGCAGTTCTTC.

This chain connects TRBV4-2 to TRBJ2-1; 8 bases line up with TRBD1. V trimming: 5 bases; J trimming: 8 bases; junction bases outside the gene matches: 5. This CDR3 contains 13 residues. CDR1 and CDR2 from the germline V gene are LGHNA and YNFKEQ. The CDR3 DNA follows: TGTGCCAGCAGCACGGACAGGGCCGATGAGCAGTTCTTC. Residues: CASSTDRADEQFF.

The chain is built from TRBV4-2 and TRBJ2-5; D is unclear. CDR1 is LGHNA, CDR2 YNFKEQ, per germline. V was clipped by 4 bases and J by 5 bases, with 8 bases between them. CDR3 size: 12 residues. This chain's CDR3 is CASSLVRETQYF. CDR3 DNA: TGTGCCAGCAGCCTCGTCCGGGAGACCCAGTACTTC.

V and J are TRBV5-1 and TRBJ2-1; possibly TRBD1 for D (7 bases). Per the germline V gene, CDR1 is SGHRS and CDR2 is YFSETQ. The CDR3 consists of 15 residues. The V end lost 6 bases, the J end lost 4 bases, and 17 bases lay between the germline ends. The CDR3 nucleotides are TGCGCCAGCACCATCGGAGGGGGCGCTTACAATGAGCAGTTCTTC. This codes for CASTIGGGAYNEQFF.

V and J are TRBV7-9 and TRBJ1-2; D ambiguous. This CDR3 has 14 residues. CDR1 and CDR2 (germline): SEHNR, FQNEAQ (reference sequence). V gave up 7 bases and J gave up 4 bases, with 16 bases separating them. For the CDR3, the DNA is TGTGCCAGCACCTACCCCATTTCCGGCTATGGCTACACCTTC. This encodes CASTYPISGYGYTF. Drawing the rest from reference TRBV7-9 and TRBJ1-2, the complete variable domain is DTGVSQNPRHKITKRGQNVTFRCDPISEHNRLYWYRQTLGQGPEFLTYFQNEAQLEKSRLLSDRFSAERPKGSFSTLEIQRTEQGDSAMYLCASTYPISGYGYTFGSGTRLTVV.

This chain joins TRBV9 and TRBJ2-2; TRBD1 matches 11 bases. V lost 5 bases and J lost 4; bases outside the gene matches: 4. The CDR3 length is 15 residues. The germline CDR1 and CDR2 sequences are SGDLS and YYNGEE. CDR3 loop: CASRGGTGGTGELFF. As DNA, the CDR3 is TGTGCCAGCAGGGGGGGGACAGGGGGCACCGGGGAGCTGTTTTTT.

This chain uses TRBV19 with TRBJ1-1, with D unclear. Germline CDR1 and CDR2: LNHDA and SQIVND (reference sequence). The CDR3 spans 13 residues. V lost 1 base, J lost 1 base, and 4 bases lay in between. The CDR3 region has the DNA TGTGCCAGTAGTATAGCCAAGAACACTGAAGCTTTCTTT. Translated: CASSIAKNTEAFF. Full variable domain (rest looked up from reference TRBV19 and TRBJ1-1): DGGITQSPKYLFRKEGQNVTLSCEQNLNHDAMYWYRQDPGQGLRLIYYSQIVNDFQKGDIAEGYSVSREKKESFPLTVTSAQKNPTAFYLCASSIAKNTEAFFGQGTRLTVV.

The CDR3 is CAIRDRTGSGNTIYF. The DNA for the CDR3 is TGTGCCATCAGGGACCGAACAGGATCTGGAAACACCATATATTTT. V usage is TRBV10-3 and J usage is TRBJ1-3; possibly TRBD1 for D (5 bases). Germline V gene lookup returns CDR1 ENHRY and CDR2 SYGVKD. The CDR3 has 15 amino acids. V lost 6 bases, J lost 1 base, and 13 bases lay in between.

CDR3 loop: CASSPRSGPYEQYF. CDR3 nucleotides: TGCGCCAGCAGCCCTCGCAGCGGACCCTACGAGCAGTACTTC. This chain links TRBV4-1 with TRBJ2-7, with TRBD2 as a possible D gene (5 bases). Trimming removed 4 bases at V and 2 bases at J, with 12 bases between. Germline CDR1 is MGHRA and CDR2 is YSYEKL. The CDR3 covers 14 residues.